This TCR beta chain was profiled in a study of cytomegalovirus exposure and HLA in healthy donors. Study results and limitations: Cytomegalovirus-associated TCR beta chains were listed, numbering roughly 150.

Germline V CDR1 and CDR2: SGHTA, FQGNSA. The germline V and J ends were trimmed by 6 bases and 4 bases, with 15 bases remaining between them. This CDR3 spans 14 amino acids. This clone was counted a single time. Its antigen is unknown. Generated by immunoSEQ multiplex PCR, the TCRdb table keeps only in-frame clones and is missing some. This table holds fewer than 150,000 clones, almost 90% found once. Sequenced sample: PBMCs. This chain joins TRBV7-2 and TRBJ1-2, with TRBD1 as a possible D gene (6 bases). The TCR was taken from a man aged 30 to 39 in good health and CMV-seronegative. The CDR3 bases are TGTGCCAGCAGTATTACCCAGGGGACCTATGGCTACACCTTC. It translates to CASSITQGTYGYTF.